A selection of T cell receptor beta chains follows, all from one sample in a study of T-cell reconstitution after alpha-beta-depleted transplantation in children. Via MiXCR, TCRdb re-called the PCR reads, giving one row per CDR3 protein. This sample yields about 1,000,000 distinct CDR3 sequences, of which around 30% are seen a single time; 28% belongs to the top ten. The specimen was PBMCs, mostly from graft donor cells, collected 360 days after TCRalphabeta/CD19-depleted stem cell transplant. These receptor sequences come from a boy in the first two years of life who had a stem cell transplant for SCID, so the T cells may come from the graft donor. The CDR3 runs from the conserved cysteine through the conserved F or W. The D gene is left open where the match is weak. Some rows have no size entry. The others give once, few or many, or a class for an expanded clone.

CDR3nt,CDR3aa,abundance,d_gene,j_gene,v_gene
TGTGCCATCAGTGAGTCCACAGGGCGCAACACTGAAGCTTTCTTT,CAISESTGRNTEAFF,few,-,TRBJ1-1,TRBV10-3
TGTGCCAGCAGCCAAACTGAGAACACCGGGGAGCTGTTTTTT,CASSQTENTGELFF,few,-,TRBJ2-2,TRBV7-2
TGCAGTACTCCTCCGGCAGGGATGTGGGAGCAGTTCTTC,CSTPPAGMWEQFF,few,-,TRBJ2-1,TRBV20-1
TGCGCCAGCAGCCACGCGAGAGCTCGGACAAGCCTCAATGAGCAGTTCTTC,CASSHARARTSLNEQFF,few,-,TRBJ2-1,TRBV4-1
TGCGCCAGCAGCTTGGCCGTTGCGAACACCGGGGAGCTGTTTTTT,CASSLAVANTGELFF,-,-,TRBJ2-2,TRBV5-1
TGTGCCAGCAGCCCGGGAGTCCTCTCTGGAAACACCATATATTTT,CASSPGVLSGNTIYF,few,-,TRBJ1-3,TRBV9
TGTGCCACCAGTGATCCGGGACACCCCACCGGGGAGCTGTTTTTT,CATSDPGHPTGELFF,-,-,TRBJ2-2,TRBV24-1
TGTGCCATCAGCCCAACGGGGGGGCTAGAGACCCAGTACTTC,CAISPTGGLETQYF,-,TRBD2,TRBJ2-5,TRBV10-3
TGTGCCAGCAGCCAAGGACCCCAGGAAGAGGAGACCCAGTACTTC,CASSQGPQEEETQYF,-,-,TRBJ2-5,TRBV4-2
TGCAGTGCTAGAGAGTCGACAGGGAGCATTGGTGAAAAACTGTTTTTT,CSARESTGSIGEKLFF,few,TRBD1,TRBJ1-4,TRBV20-1
TGTGCCAGCAGCTCCGCTGGGACACGGTACGAGCAGTACTTC,CASSSAGTRYEQYF,-,-,TRBJ2-7,TRBV7-2
TGTGCCAGCAGCGCAGGTCAGGAGGGAGCAGGGGAGACCCAGTACTTC,CASSAGQEGAGETQYF,-,-,TRBJ2-5,TRBV7-6
TGTGCCAGCAGTCCGGACCACCAGCGGGAGACCCAGTACTTC,CASSPDHQRETQYF,-,-,TRBJ2-5,TRBV12-3/TRBV12-4
TGTGCCATCAGTACTCTGGAGGGTGGAAACACCATATATTTT,CAISTLEGGNTIYF,many,-,TRBJ1-3,TRBV10-3
TGTGCCAGCAGTTATACCCCTCCGGGACCCTACAATGAGCAGTTCTTC,CASSYTPPGPYNEQFF,-,-,TRBJ2-1,TRBV27
TGTGCCAGCAGTTCCGTTAGGGGGATGACCTACGAGCAGTACTTC,CASSSVRGMTYEQYF,-,-,TRBJ2-7,TRBV28
TGCAGCGTTGGGGGACTAGCGGGGGGGACCGATACGCAGTATTTT,CSVGGLAGGTDTQYF,-,TRBD2,TRBJ2-3,TRBV29-1
TGTGCCATCAGTGAAGACCCCGGGGAAGAGACCCAGTACTTC,CAISEDPGEETQYF,few,-,TRBJ2-5,TRBV10-3
TGCAGCGTTGAAGTACGAGGCAGGGGACCCGATACGCAGTATTTT,CSVEVRGRGPDTQYF,few,-,TRBJ2-3,TRBV29-1
TGTGCCAGCAGCGTAAACGCGGATACGCAGTATTTT,CASSVNADTQYF,once,-,TRBJ2-3,TRBV9
TGCGCCAGCAGCCAAGAGGCAGGGGCCCTCCTCAGAGACACCGGGGAGCTGTTTTTT,CASSQEAGALLRDTGELFF,-,-,TRBJ2-2,TRBV4-3
TGTGCCAGCAGCTTAAGTCAGGGGGCGGATTGGGAAGCTTTCTTT,CASSLSQGADWEAFF,-,TRBD1,TRBJ1-1,TRBV7-9
TGCACCGCGTGGGGCGAAACGTATGGCTACACCTTC,CTAWGETYGYTF,-,-,TRBJ1-2,TRBV20-1
TGCGCCAGCAGCGCGGTTCAGGCGACAGATACGCAGTATTTT,CASSAVQATDTQYF,-,-,TRBJ2-3,TRBV5-1